The 30 T cell receptor beta chains presented below share a single source sample, sequenced in a study of blood T cell repertoires in COVID-19. Assay: immunoSEQ multiplex PCR; the TCRdb copy retains only in-frame clones and omits some. Of about 480,000 clones listed, roughly 88% are singletons. The sequenced sample consisted of PBMCs or T cells enriched from blood (not recorded which). The receptor source for this set is a woman in her thirties or forties who had recovered from COVID-19.

The chain joins TRBV15 to TRBJ2-7; D unresolved. The germline gives CDR1 LNHNV, CDR2 YYDKDF (reference sequence). V was clipped by 0 bases and J by 6 bases, with 12 bases between them. The CDR3 runs to 14 residues. In DNA, the CDR3 is TGTGCCACCAGCAGAGACATTGAGGCGGCCGAGCAGTACTTC. Amino acids: CATSRDIEAAEQYF.

The chain employs TRBV10-1 and TRBJ2-4, with D uncertain. The V end lost 4 bases, the J end lost 8 bases, and 12 bases lay between the germline ends. The CDR3 is 13 residues long. Looked up from germline, CDR1 is WNHNN and CDR2 is SYGVQD (reference sequence). The CDR3 DNA reads TGCGCCAGCAGTGCACTTGCCGAAGACATTCAGTACTTC. As protein: CASSALAEDIQYF.

This chain joins TRBV27 and TRBJ1-6; maybe TRBD1 (5 bases). This CDR3 has 16 amino acids. Germline V gene lookup returns CDR1 MNHEY and CDR2 SMNVEV (reference sequence). With 5 bases removed from V and 8 bases from J, the gap between germline ends came to 19 bases. CDR3: CASSNNRNSPDSPLHF. The DNA for the CDR3 is TGTGCCAGCAGTAACAACAGGAATTCTCCGGATTCACCCCTCCACTTT.

The chain has TRBV3-1 (or the pseudogene TRBV3-2) and TRBJ2-7; 14 positions agree with TRBD2. J lost 2 bases, V lost 6 bases, and 3 bases had no gene match. This CDR3 is 15 amino acids long. The germline V gene encodes CDR1 LGHDT and CDR2 YNNKEL (reference sequence). The CDR3 coding sequence is TGTGCCAGCAGAGGACTAGCGGGAGGCACCTACGAGCAGTACTTC. Amino acids: CASRGLAGGTYEQYF.

The rearrangement uses TRBV7-9 and TRBJ1-2; TRBD1 matches at 9 bases. Germline values: CDR1 SEHNR, CDR2 FQNEAQ (reference sequence). The CDR3 contains 13 residues. J lost 7 bases, V lost 7 bases, and 7 bases had no gene match. This chain's CDR3 is CASTRDRAGGYTF. As DNA, the CDR3 is TGTGCCAGCACCCGGGACAGGGCTGGTGGCTACACCTTC.

As DNA, the CDR3 is TGTGCCAGCAGTGAATCGGGTTACGGGTTCCCAGAGACCCAGTACTTC. Its protein is CASSESGYGFPETQYF. The V and J genes are TRBV25-1 and TRBJ2-5; D not certain. Trimming took off 1 base at V and 4 bases at J, with 16 bases between the two ends. Germline V gives CDR1 MGHDK, CDR2 SYGVNS. CDR3 size: 16 residues.

The rearrangement uses TRBV5-4 and TRBJ1-1, with 8 bases that match TRBD1. V was clipped by 3 bases and J by 1 base; unmatched bases: 5. From germline, CDR1 is SGHNT and CDR2 YYREEE (reference sequence). This CDR3 comprises 15 residues. In DNA, the CDR3 is TGTGCCAGCAGCTCTCTTGGACAGGGGAACACTGAAGCTTTCTTT. Translating it yields CASSSLGQGNTEAFF.

This sequence joins TRBV5-1 and TRBJ1-1, with TRBD1 as a possible D gene (5 bases). The CDR3 sequence is 15 residues long. Trimming pared 4 bases from V and 1 base from J, leaving 14 bases between. The germline V gene has CDR1 SGHRS and CDR2 YFSETQ. The CDR3 nucleotides read TGCGCCAGCAGCGGAGCGCGGGGCGGGAACACTGAAGCTTTCTTT. Its translation is CASSGARGGNTEAFF.

This clone showed up just a few times. The chain carries TRBV7-9 and TRBJ1-5; 10 nucleotides match TRBD1. Germline V gene sequence: CDR1 SEHNR, CDR2 FQNEAQ (reference sequence). The J segment lost 4 bases and the V segment lost 6 bases, leaving 3 bases of the junction unmatched. This CDR3 contains 14 residues. The CDR3 DNA reads TGTGCCAGCAGTTGGGGACAGGGGAATCAGCCCCAGCATTTT. Translated, it gives CASSWGQGNQPQHF.

The chain carries TRBV5-1 and TRBJ2-1; 12 nucleotides align to TRBD2. The CDR3 has 16 residues. Trimming cost V 3 bases and J 3 bases; bases outside gene matches: 4. CDR1 SGHRS and CDR2 YFSETQ come from the germline V gene. The CDR3 DNA reads TGCGCCAGCAGCTCCCTAGCGGGAGGGATCTACAATGAGCAGTTCTTC. Protein: CASSSLAGGIYNEQFF. The full variable domain, in which reference TRBV5-1 and TRBJ2-1 provide the parts outside the CDR3, is KAGVTQTPRYLIKTRGQQVTLSCSPISGHRSVSWYQQTPGQGLQFLFEYFSETQRNKGNFPGRFSGRQFSNSRSEMNVSTLELGDSALYLCASSSLAGGIYNEQFFGPGTRLTVL.

The genes are TRBV5-5 and TRBJ1-4; 8 positions match TRBD1. V trimming: 2 bases; J trimming: 4 bases; junction bases outside the gene matches: 10. The CDR3 sequence is 17 residues long. Germline values: CDR1 SGHKS, CDR2 YYEKEE (reference sequence). In DNA, the CDR3 is TGTGCCAGCAGCTTCCGGGACAGGTTGATATATAATGAAAAACTGTTTTTT. Amino acid sequence: CASSFRDRLIYNEKLFF. Full variable domain (rest looked up from reference TRBV5-5 and TRBJ1-4): DAGVTQSPTHLIKTRGQQVTLRCSPISGHKSVSWYQQVLGQGPQFIFQYYEKEERGRGNFPDRFSARQFPNYSSELNVNALLLGDSALYLCASSFRDRLIYNEKLFFGSGTQLSVL.

The CDR3 region has the DNA TGTGCCAGCAGCCGTTCTAGCGAAGGGACCCAGTACTTC. It specifies CASSRSSEGTQYF. The V and J genes are TRBV7-2 and TRBJ2-5, with D perhaps matching TRBD2 (6 bases). The length of the CDR3 is 13 residues. V shed 5 bases and J shed 7 bases, with 14 bases lying between them. From germline, CDR1 is SGHTA and CDR2 FQGNSA.

CDR3 protein: CASSPGGGRGEKLFF. In nucleotides, the CDR3 is TGTGCCAGCAGTCCCGGAGGGGGCCGGGGTGAAAAACTGTTTTTT. The chain carries TRBV28 and TRBJ1-4, with 7 bases aligning to TRBD1. Germline loops: CDR1 MDHEN, CDR2 SYDVKM. Trimming cost V 5 bases and J 7 bases; bases outside gene matches: 10. The CDR3 has 15 residues.

This clone turned up a few times. The chain has TRBV2 and TRBJ2-1; weak D call: TRBD2 (7 bases). V was cut by 7 bases and J by 9 bases, with 28 bases left in between. The length of the CDR3 is 17 residues. Germline V gives CDR1 SNHLY, CDR2 FYNNEI. CDR3 DNA: TGTGCCAGCATCCCCCCGCAGGGGAGCGGGAAACGGGTTGAGCAGTTCTTC. Translated, it gives CASIPPQGSGKRVEQFF.

The rearrangement uses TRBV2 and TRBJ2-7, with 12 bases aligning to TRBD2. CDR3 length: 19 amino acids. Germline assignment: CDR1 SNHLY and CDR2 FYNNEI. The V gene end was trimmed by 10 bases and the J gene end by 0 bases; junction bases not matched to a gene: 19. CDR3 sequence (DNA): TGTGCCACCGACAGCCTTGGACTAGCGGGAACTACGTTCTCCTACGAGCAGTACTTC. This gives the protein CATDSLGLAGTTFSYEQYF.

V usage is TRBV2 and J usage is TRBJ1-5; perhaps TRBD1 as D (5 bases). The CDR3 is 13 amino acids. Trimming left V 7 bases short and J 4 bases short, with 11 bases between. The germline V gene encodes CDR1 SNHLY and CDR2 FYNNEI. The CDR3 region has the DNA TGTGCCAGCACCTTGGAGGGGAATCAGCCCCAGCATTTT. Translating it yields CASTLEGNQPQHF.

V usage is TRBV19 and J usage is TRBJ1-4; 9 positions match TRBD1. CDR1 LNHDA and CDR2 SQIVND come from the germline V gene (reference sequence). The CDR3 has 17 residues. After removal of 1 base from V and 5 bases from J, the junction contained 8 bases not matched to a gene. The DNA for the CDR3 is TGTGCCAGTAGTATAGTATTATCCGGGACAGGGAATGAAAAACTGTTTTTT. Translating gives CASSIVLSGTGNEKLFF.

The CDR3 reads CASRGLAGWGEQFF. CDR3 in DNA: TGTGCCAGCAGGGGACTAGCGGGATGGGGTGAGCAGTTCTTC. The genes are TRBV2 and TRBJ2-1; 13 nucleotides align to TRBD2. The CDR3 consists of 14 residues. Germline CDR1 SNHLY, CDR2 FYNNEI. V trimming: 6 bases; J trimming: 9 bases; junction bases outside the gene matches: 5.

This CDR3 is CASSYGVGLATNTGELFF. The CDR3 DNA is TGCGCCAGCAGCTATGGTGTCGGACTAGCGACGAACACCGGGGAGCTGTTTTTT. This chain joins TRBV5-1 and TRBJ2-2, with 9 bases aligning to TRBD2. The CDR3 loop spans 18 amino acids. The V and J ends lost 3 bases and 0 bases, in that order; junction bases with no gene match: 9. Germline values: CDR1 SGHRS, CDR2 YFSETQ.

The V call is TRBV4-2, the J call TRBJ2-7; TRBD2 aligns across 16 bases. The germline V gene has CDR1 LGHNA and CDR2 YNFKEQ. The CDR3 sequence is 15 residues long. Trimming removed 3 bases from V and 4 bases from J; junction bases left unmatched: 0. As DNA, the CDR3 is TGTGCCAGCAGCCAGGGACTAGCGGGAGGGTACGAGCAGTACTTC. The encoded protein is CASSQGLAGGYEQYF.

The genes are TRBV19 and TRBJ1-1, with D possibly being TRBD1 (6 bases). Germline loops: CDR1 LNHDA, CDR2 SQIVND (reference sequence). Deletions cut 8 bases from V and 0 bases from J, with 10 bases between. The CDR3 consists of 13 residues. This chain's CDR3 is CASSGHLNTEAFF. The CDR3 DNA reads TGTGCCAGTTCGGGACACTTGAACACTGAAGCTTTCTTT.

The V and J genes are TRBV7-2 and TRBJ2-3; 9 bases align to TRBD2. This CDR3 is 15 amino acids long. V was clipped by 5 bases and J by 5 bases; unmatched bases: 8. The V gene's germline CDR1 is SGHTA and CDR2 FQGNSA. Here the CDR3 DNA reads TGTGCCAGCAGCCTAAGGACTAGCGCGGGAGATACGCAGTATTTT. This gives the protein CASSLRTSAGDTQYF.

This rearrangement joins TRBV18 to TRBJ1-5; 7 bases align to TRBD1. Trimming removed 1 base from V and 0 bases from J; junction bases left unmatched: 3. Germline CDR1 and CDR2: KGHSH and LQKENI. The CDR3 length is 16 residues. The CDR3 loop is CASSPRQGNSNQPQHF. For the CDR3, the DNA is TGTGCCAGCTCACCACGACAGGGAAATAGCAATCAGCCCCAGCATTTT.

The gene calls are TRBV4-3 and TRBJ1-1; 7 bases match TRBD1. This CDR3 comprises 16 residues. Germline V gives CDR1 LGHNA, CDR2 YSLEER. V lost 0 bases and J lost 2; bases outside the gene matches: 6. CDR3 DNA sequence: TGCGCCAGCAGCCAAGAGGGGGACAGCCTTAACACTGAAGCTTTCTTT. Its protein product is CASSQEGDSLNTEAFF.

The chain couples TRBV11-2 to TRBJ2-5; the D gene is possibly TRBD1 (6 bases). Trimming left V 1 base short and J 0 bases short, with 12 bases between. Germline loops: CDR1 SGHAT, CDR2 FQNNGV. CDR3 length: 16 residues. The CDR3 region has the DNA TGTGCCAGCAGCTTAGGGGACAATTGGTACCAAGAGACCCAGTACTTC. It is translated as CASSLGDNWYQETQYF. The whole variable domain, remainder taken from reference TRBV11-2 and TRBJ2-5, is EAGVAQSPRYKIIEKRQSVAFWCNPISGHATLYWYQQILGQGPKLLIQFQNNGVVDDSQLPKDRFSAERLKGVDSTLKIQPAKLEDSAVYLCASSLGDNWYQETQYFGPGTRLLVL.

The genes are TRBV6-5 and TRBJ2-2; maybe TRBD2 (5 bases). In germline, CDR1 is MNHEY, CDR2 SVGAGI. This CDR3 contains 13 residues. V was cut by 5 bases and J by 6 bases, with 10 bases left in between. The CDR3, as DNA: TGTGCCAGCAGTCCCTCTAGCCCCGGGGAGCTGTTTTTT. As protein: CASSPSSPGELFF.

The J gene is TRBJ1-1, the V gene TRBV18; D uncertain. Germline V gives CDR1 KGHSH, CDR2 LQKENI. V shed 7 bases and J shed 8 bases, with 17 bases lying between them. The CDR3 extends over 13 amino acids. CDR3 DNA: TGTGCCAGCTTCATCCTCGGGTCAACGGAAGCTTTCTTT. This codes for CASFILGSTEAFF.

This rearrangement joins TRBV3-1 (or the pseudogene TRBV3-2) to TRBJ1-1; D is ambiguous. V shed 1 base and J shed 2 bases, with 11 bases lying between them. The CDR3 runs 15 residues. The germline CDR1 and CDR2 sequences are LGHDT and YNNKEL (reference sequence). The CDR3 loop reads CASSQASAGNTEAFF. CDR3 nucleotide sequence: TGTGCCAGCAGCCAAGCGAGTGCAGGAAACACTGAAGCTTTCTTT.

This sequence joins TRBV4-3 and TRBJ2-3; no clear D gene. This CDR3 comprises 15 residues. Germline lookup yields CDR1 LGHNA and CDR2 YSLEER. Trimming shortened V by 0 bases and J by 0 bases, and 7 bases separated the two germline ends. The CDR3 DNA follows: TGCGCCAGCAGCCAAGACACCACTAGCACAGATACGCAGTATTTT. Encoded protein: CASSQDTTSTDTQYF.

This clone came up many times. V usage is TRBV9 and J usage is TRBJ2-7; 7 bases line up with TRBD2. Trimming at V came to 0 bases and at J to 6 bases, leaving 6 bases not matched to a gene. This CDR3 comprises 14 residues. Germline V gene lookup returns CDR1 SGDLS and CDR2 YYNGEE. DNA of the CDR3: TGTGCCAGCAGCGTAGCCGACAGCGGGATCGAGCAGTACTTC. Translated: CASSVADSGIEQYF. Full variable domain (missing parts from reference TRBV9 and TRBJ2-7): DSGVTQTPKHLITATGQRVTLRCSPRSGDLSVYWYQQSLDQGLQFLIQYYNGEERAKGNILERFSAQQFPDLHSELNLSSLELGDSALYFCASSVADSGIEQYFGPGTRLTVT.